A single T cell receptor (beta chain) is shown here with its context. A junction end diverges from the germline sequence, so it may reflect a read error. This sample is part of a study of blood T cell repertoires in COVID-19. The method was immunoSEQ multiplex PCR; TCRdb's version includes in-frame clones alone and lacks a portion of them. The sample lists almost 250,000 clones; approximately 90% were seen once. The sequence was collected from a woman in her twenties or thirties who had recovered from COVID-19. What was sequenced was PBMCs or T cells enriched from blood (not recorded which).

The CDR3 DNA sequence: TGCGCGGGTGGTTCAAACTATGGCTACACCTTC. Translating gives CAGGSNYGYTF. The rearrangement joins TRBV28 to TRBJ1-2, with D hard to call. CDR1 is MDHEN and CDR2 is SYDVKM in the germline V gene. The CDR3 length is 11 residues.